The T cell receptor (beta chain) under discussion was sequenced for a study of blood T cells in healthy people across ages. Researchers isolated at least 6.5 million PBMCs per sample. The study's findings and limits: Naive and antigen-experienced cells were not separated, limiting conclusive comparison.

A J-beta primer mix and a sample-barcoded 5' primer were used in a second PCR of about 7 to 11 cycles. MiXCR, applied by TCRdb to the 5' RACE reads, yields one record per CDR3 protein. The repertoire holds hundreds of thousands of distinct CDR3 sequences, with 58% as singletons. As regards this clonotype: The target antigen is unknown.

The TCR originated in a man aged 55 to 69 in good health. The sample consisted of blood.

CDR3 loop: CASSVNYGSTDTQYF. As DNA, the CDR3 is TGTGCCAGCAGCGTCAACTACGGGAGCACAGATACGCAGTATTTT. The chain has TRBV9 and TRBJ2-3; D not certain. There are 15 residues in the CDR3. V was clipped by 2 bases and J by 0 bases, with 10 bases between them. Germline V gene sequence: CDR1 SGDLS, CDR2 YYNGEE.